The 5 T cell receptor beta chains below were found in one sample sequenced in a study of shared clonotypes between healthy human individuals. Clones were read by immunoSEQ multiplex PCR, and TCRdb kept only the in-frame ones, dropping some. This table has 150,000 to 200,000 clones, over 50% appearing once. Sample: memory CD4+ T cells sorted from blood. Subset described: CD45RA-negative fraction. These receptor sequences come from a man aged 25 to 40 in good health.

The chain joins TRBV27 to TRBJ2-7, with D maybe TRBD2 (6 bases). With 5 bases removed from V and 0 bases from J, the gap between germline ends came to 11 bases. The CDR3 is 14 residues long. Germline V gene sequence: CDR1 MNHEY, CDR2 SMNVEV (reference sequence). The CDR3 DNA sequence: TGTGCCAGCAGTCGGGGGACTGGCTCCTACGAGCAGTACTTC. Its translation is CASSRGTGSYEQYF.

The DNA for the CDR3 is TGTGCCAGCGGCCGGGACAGGGGAGAAGCGGATACGCAGTATTTT. Encoded protein: CASGRDRGEADTQYF. The chain has TRBV2 and TRBJ2-3, with TRBD1 matching over 10 bases. There are 15 residues in the CDR3. Germline trimming cut 8 bases from V and 6 bases from J; bases unmatched to any gene: 11. Germline assignment: CDR1 SNHLY and CDR2 FYNNEI.

V is TRBV11-1 and J is TRBJ1-1; no firm D call. The V end was cut by 5 bases, the J end by 6 bases, with 13 bases between. CDR3 size: 13 residues. CDR1 and CDR2 (germline): SGHAT, FQDESV (reference sequence). The CDR3 here is CASSRETRAEAFF. Written as DNA, the CDR3 is TGTGCCAGCAGCCGGGAGACCCGCGCTGAAGCTTTCTTT.

For this clone: Other DNA sequences in this sample translate to the same CDR3. The chain recombines TRBV7-8 with TRBJ2-2; 13 bases agree with TRBD2. Germline CDR1 reads SGHVS; CDR2 reads FQNEAQ. V shed 5 bases, J shed 4 bases, and the junction held 4 bases outside the gene matches. There are 16 residues in the CDR3. CDR3: CASSTRLAGGTGELFF. The CDR3 region has the DNA TGTGCCAGCAGCACCCGACTAGCGGGGGGCACCGGGGAGCTGTTTTTT. Full variable domain (outside the CDR3, taken from reference TRBV7-8 and TRBJ2-2): GAGVSQSPRYKVAKRGQDVALRCDPISGHVSLFWYQQALGQGPEFLTYFQNEAQLDKSGLPSDRFFAERPEGSVSTLKIQRTQQEDSAVYLCASSTRLAGGTGELFFGEGSRLTVL.

V is TRBV2 and J is TRBJ1-5, with D possibly being TRBD1 (5 bases). Trimming cost V 6 bases and J 3 bases, with 12 bases left between them. The length of the CDR3 is 14 residues. The V gene's germline CDR1 is SNHLY and CDR2 FYNNEI. CDR3 in DNA: TGTGCCAGCAGAGCCGGGACTGACAATCAGCCCCAGCATTTT. Amino acids: CASRAGTDNQPQHF.